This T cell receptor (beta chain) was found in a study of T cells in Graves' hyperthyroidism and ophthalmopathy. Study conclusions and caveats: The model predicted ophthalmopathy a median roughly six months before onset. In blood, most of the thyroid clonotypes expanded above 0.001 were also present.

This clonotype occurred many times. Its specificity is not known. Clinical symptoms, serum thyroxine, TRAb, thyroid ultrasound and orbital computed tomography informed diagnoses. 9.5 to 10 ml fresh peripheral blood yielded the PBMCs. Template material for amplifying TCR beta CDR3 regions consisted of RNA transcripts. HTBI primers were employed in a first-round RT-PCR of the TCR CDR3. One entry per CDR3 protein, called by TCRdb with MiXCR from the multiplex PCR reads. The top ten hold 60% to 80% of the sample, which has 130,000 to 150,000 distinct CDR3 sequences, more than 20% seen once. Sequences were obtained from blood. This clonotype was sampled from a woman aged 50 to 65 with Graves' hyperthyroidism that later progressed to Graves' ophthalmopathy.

CDR3 residues: CASSLVGQGYQPQHF. The CDR3 DNA is TGTGCCAGCAGCTTAGTAGGACAGGGGTATCAGCCCCAGCATTTT. The chain recombines TRBV7-2 with TRBJ1-5; 9 nucleotides line up with TRBD1. The CDR3 has 15 amino acids. The germline V gene encodes CDR1 SGHTA and CDR2 FQGNSA. Losses at the gene ends were 1 base for V and 5 bases for J; bases not matched to a gene: 3.